A single sample gave rise to the 14 T cell receptor beta chains below, sequenced in a study of human T cells and chemical hapten exposure. As for time point: pre-sensitization, week 0. Treatment reported: therapeutic diphenylcyclopropenone sensitization with weekly scalp DPC. TCRdb itself ran the RACE reads through MiXCR, one entry per CDR3 protein. This sample has 300,000 to 450,000 distinct CDR3 sequences, with about 5% found just once. Sample: whole blood, taken in connection with sensitization to the hapten diphenylcyclopropenone (DPC). These receptors were obtained from a woman between 18 and 30 years old with alopecia areata. Some clones in this sample may be carry-over from other donors' samples.

This clonotype was counted many times. This chain connects TRBV20-1 to TRBJ1-4; TRBD1 aligns across 8 bases. This CDR3 contains 14 residues. The germline V gene encodes CDR1 DFQATT and CDR2 SNEGSKA (reference sequence). V trimming: 0 bases; J trimming: 8 bases; junction bases outside the gene matches: 5. In DNA, the CDR3 is TGCAGTGCTAGAGATCCCGGACAGGGAGAAAAACTGTTTTTT. This codes for CSARDPGQGEKLFF.

The chain recombines TRBV6-5 with TRBJ2-7; TRBD1 is a possible D gene (5 bases). Deletions cut 4 bases from V and 0 bases from J, with 10 bases between. Germline V gene data show CDR1 as MNHEY and CDR2 as SVGAGI. CDR3 size: 14 residues. The CDR3 DNA reads as TGTGCCAGCAGTTCGCCGGACAACTCCTACGAGCAGTACTTC. The encoded protein is CASSSPDNSYEQYF.

At least ten counts were recorded for this clonotype. V and J are TRBV4-3 and TRBJ2-1; TRBD2 aligns across 8 bases. Germline loops: CDR1 LGHNA, CDR2 YSLEER. V was pared by 0 bases and J by 0 bases, with 7 bases of the junction left unmatched. The CDR3 length is 18 residues. CDR3 bases: TGCGCCAGCAGCCAAGATCCCCGGGGGGGAAGCTCCTACAATGAGCAGTTCTTC. This encodes CASSQDPRGGSSYNEQFF.

This clonotype has a count of ten or more. This sequence joins TRBV3-1 and TRBJ1-2; unclear D gene. In germline, CDR1 is LGHDT, CDR2 YNNKEL (reference sequence). The CDR3 runs to 15 residues. Trimming removed 1 base at V and 6 bases at J, with 15 bases between. This CDR3 reads CASSQVPTGLDGYTF. The CDR3, as DNA: TGTGCCAGCAGCCAAGTTCCCACGGGTTTAGATGGCTACACCTTC.

The chain joins TRBV7-9 to TRBJ2-3; D remains ambiguous. Deletions cut 6 bases from V and 2 bases from J, with 12 bases between. This CDR3 spans 14 amino acids. Germline CDR1 reads SEHNR; CDR2 reads FQNEAQ (reference sequence). The CDR3 DNA reads as TGTGCCAGCAGTCCGACCTTACACACAGATACGCAGTATTTT. It codes for CASSPTLHTDTQYF.

This clonotype has at least ten counts. The chain is built from TRBV7-3 and TRBJ2-4; D ambiguous. The CDR3 is 15 residues long. V lost 4 bases to trimming and J lost 7 bases, with 17 bases between them. CDR1 is SGHTA and CDR2 is FQGTGA in the germline V gene. The chain's CDR3 is CASSSVGGPGNIQYF. The CDR3 bases are TGTGCCAGCAGCTCCGTCGGTGGCCCTGGTAACATTCAGTACTTC.

The chain links TRBV6-5 to TRBJ1-2; TRBD1 agrees at 8 bases. The germline CDR1 and CDR2 sequences are MNHEY and SVGAGI. The CDR3 totals 13 residues. The trim removed 6 bases at V and 4 bases at J, leaving 4 bases unmatched. The CDR3 loop reads CASRRQGIYGYTF. In DNA form, the CDR3 reads TGTGCCAGCAGGAGACAGGGGATCTATGGCTACACCTTC.

This clonotype occurred a few times. The chain recombines TRBV20-1 with TRBJ1-5, with 8 bases lining up with TRBD1. The CDR3 length is 14 residues. V was clipped by 6 bases and J by 2 bases; unmatched bases: 6. Germline CDR1 reads DFQATT; CDR2 reads SNEGSKA (reference sequence). CDR3 amino acids: CSAPTGAGNQPQHF. CDR3 DNA: TGCAGTGCCCCGACAGGGGCGGGCAATCAGCCCCAGCATTTT.

This chain connects TRBV11-1 to TRBJ2-1; D remains ambiguous. Trimming took off 2 bases at V and 7 bases at J, with 6 bases between the two ends. Germline V gives CDR1 SGHAT, CDR2 FQDESV (reference sequence). There are 12 residues in the CDR3. CDR3 loop: CASSLMRNEQFF. CDR3 nucleotides: TGTGCCAGCAGCTTAATGCGAAATGAGCAGTTCTTC.

Many counts were recorded for this clonotype. The chain uses TRBV12-3 or TRBV12-4 and TRBJ1-4; 7 nucleotides agree with TRBD1. CDR3 length equals 13 residues. The V segment lost 3 bases and the J segment 7 bases; nucleotides outside the gene matches: 2. The DNA for the CDR3 is TGTGCCAGCAGTTTTAACAGGGGTGAAAAACTGTTTTTT. Protein sequence: CASSFNRGEKLFF.

This clonotype showed up just a few times. The chain has TRBV12-5 and TRBJ1-1; D unresolved. CDR3 size: 13 residues. Germline V gene lookup returns CDR1 LGHNT and CDR2 FRNRAP. Trimming took off 2 bases at V and 6 bases at J, with 10 bases between the two ends. This CDR3 is CASGLSYQPEAFF. Written as DNA, the CDR3 is TGTGCTAGTGGTTTGTCTTATCAACCTGAAGCTTTCTTT.

Only a few counts were recorded for this clonotype. The chain uses TRBV15 and TRBJ2-3, with 16 bases fitting TRBD2. V lost 5 bases, J lost 1 base, and 6 bases stayed unmatched. Per germline, CDR1 LNHNV and CDR2 YYDKDF (reference sequence). This CDR3 spans 18 amino acids. In nucleotides, the CDR3 is TGTGCCACCAGCTCAGGGACTAGCGGGGGGGCAGGCACAGATACGCAGTATTTT. Translated: CATSSGTSGGAGTDTQYF.

This clonotype was seen more than once but under ten times. V gene TRBV5-1 combines with J gene TRBJ2-1; tentatively, D is TRBD2 (5 bases). The CDR3 extends over 15 amino acids. Trimming removed 0 bases from V and 5 bases from J, with 12 bases in between. CDR1 is SGHRS, CDR2 YFSETQ, per germline. In nucleotides, the CDR3 is TGCGCCAGCAGCTTGGACGGGGAGCCACACAATGAGCAGTTCTTC. Its protein product is CASSLDGEPHNEQFF.

This clonotype has ten or more counts. This sequence joins TRBV28 and TRBJ2-1, with 13 bases lining up with TRBD2. V trimming: 7 bases; J trimming: 4 bases; junction bases outside the gene matches: 7. The CDR3 is 16 residues long. Germline V CDR1 and CDR2: MDHEN, SYDVKM. The CDR3 loop reads CASTPSGLAGYNEQFF. As DNA, the CDR3 is TGTGCCAGCACCCCGTCGGGACTAGCGGGATACAATGAGCAGTTCTTC.